The 15 T cell receptor beta chains below come from one sample, sequenced in a study of blood T cell repertoires in COVID-19. Some clones are missing from TCRdb's copy, which holds only in-frame ones; the method was immunoSEQ multiplex PCR. The sample lists about 73,000 clones, about 83% seen once, with less than 6.5% in the top ten. What was sequenced was peripheral blood. The receptors shown here come from a man in his fifties or sixties with active COVID-19.

The V call is TRBV7-8, the J call TRBJ1-4; TRBD1 matches 10 bases. The CDR3 is made up of 16 amino acids. The V segment lost 5 bases and the J segment 0 bases; nucleotides outside the gene matches: 3. The germline V gene has CDR1 SGHVS and CDR2 FQNEAQ. CDR3 protein: CASSPGQGSTNEKLFF. CDR3 bases: TGTGCCAGCAGCCCGGGACAGGGGTCAACTAATGAAAAACTGTTTTTT.

The rearrangement joins TRBV9 to TRBJ1-1, with D perhaps matching TRBD1 (6 bases). In germline, CDR1 is SGDLS, CDR2 YYNGEE. With 0 bases removed from V and 5 bases from J, the gap between germline ends came to 17 bases. The CDR3 covers 16 residues. CDR3 DNA: TGTGCCAGCAGCGTAGGAGGGAAAGGGGGAACGACTGAAGCTTTCTTT. Amino acid sequence: CASSVGGKGGTTEAFF.

The V and J genes are TRBV29-1 and TRBJ2-1; 9 bases line up with TRBD2. The CDR3 is 15 residues long. V dropped 3 bases and J dropped 8; count of bases not matched to a gene: 11. The germline V gene encodes CDR1 SQVTM and CDR2 ANQGSEA. The DNA for the CDR3 is TGCAGCGTTGAGCCCGCGGGAGGGCCCCGGGATGAGCAGTTCTTC. This translates into CSVEPAGGPRDEQFF.

The CDR3 coding sequence is TGCAGCGCTGGACAGGGGAACTACGAGCAGTACTTC. It translates to CSAGQGNYEQYF. The chain recombines TRBV29-1 with TRBJ2-7; the match to TRBD1 covers 9 bases. This CDR3 is built from 12 residues. V trimming: 7 bases; J trimming: 3 bases; junction bases outside the gene matches: 4. Germline lookup yields CDR1 SQVTM and CDR2 ANQGSEA.

The chain recombines TRBV15 with TRBJ2-5, with 8 bases aligning to TRBD2. Germline V gene sequence: CDR1 LNHNV, CDR2 YYDKDF (reference sequence). The CDR3 contains 15 residues. Unmatched junction bases numbered 11, after V lost 5 bases and J lost 6 bases. The CDR3 is CATSPLGSGRQTQYF. The CDR3 DNA reads TGTGCCACCAGCCCTTTGGGGAGCGGGAGACAGACCCAGTACTTC.

V and J are TRBV5-1 and TRBJ2-2, with D tentatively TRBD2 (5 bases). CDR3 length equals 15 residues. In germline, CDR1 is SGHRS, CDR2 YFSETQ. V was shortened by 3 bases and J by 6 bases, with 15 bases between the two germline ends. CDR3 nucleotide sequence: TGCGCCAGCAGCTGGGTCTCGACGGGGTCCGGGGAGCTGTTTTTT. Translating gives CASSWVSTGSGELFF. The full variable domain, with the rest looked up from reference TRBV5-1 and TRBJ2-2, is KAGVTQTPRYLIKTRGQQVTLSCSPISGHRSVSWYQQTPGQGLQFLFEYFSETQRNKGNFPGRFSGRQFSNSRSEMNVSTLELGDSALYLCASSWVSTGSGELFFGEGSRLTVL.

The gene calls are TRBV19 and TRBJ1-5; D perhaps matches TRBD1 (5 bases). The CDR3 totals 14 residues. Trimming removed 3 bases at V and 6 bases at J, with 12 bases between. Per the germline V gene, CDR1 is LNHDA and CDR2 is SQIVND (reference sequence). For the CDR3, the DNA is TGTGCCAGTAGTATTAGGGGAGCGGGTCAGCCCCAGCATTTT. As protein: CASSIRGAGQPQHF.

The J gene is TRBJ2-7, the V gene TRBV18, with a weak D call TRBD1 (5 bases). V was shortened by 4 bases and J by 7 bases, with 14 bases between the two germline ends. CDR1 KGHSH and CDR2 LQKENI come from the germline V gene. There are 13 residues in the CDR3. CDR3 in amino acids: CASSLGAAWEQYF. CDR3 DNA sequence: TGTGCCAGCTCACTAGGGGCAGCCTGGGAGCAGTACTTC. Full variable domain (missing parts from reference TRBV18 and TRBJ2-7): NAGVMQNPRHLVRRRGQEARLRCSPMKGHSHVYWYRQLPEEGLKFMVYLQKENIIDESGMPKERFSAEFPKEGPSILRIQQVVRGDSAAYFCASSLGAAWEQYFGPGTRLTVT.

The rearrangement joins TRBV15 to TRBJ2-1; 8 bases align to TRBD1. The CDR3 covers 13 residues. Germline trimming cut 6 bases from V and 4 bases from J; bases unmatched to any gene: 2. The germline V gene has CDR1 LNHNV and CDR2 YYDKDF (reference sequence). The CDR3 reads CATSDRGYNEQFF. As DNA, the CDR3 is TGTGCCACCAGTGACAGGGGATACAATGAGCAGTTCTTC.

Here the CDR3 DNA reads TGTGCCAGCAGTTACTCCGGTAGCGGGAGGGCCTACGAGCAGTACTTC. Translated, it gives CASSYSGSGRAYEQYF. V gene TRBV6-2 or TRBV6-3 combines with J gene TRBJ2-7; TRBD2 aligns across 11 bases. Germline values: CDR1 MNHEY, CDR2 SVGEGT. The CDR3 is made up of 16 amino acids. After removal of 0 bases from V and 2 bases from J, the junction contained 3 bases not matched to a gene.

The chain is built from TRBV21-1 and TRBJ2-3; TRBD2 is the table's D call, not checked against the DNA. TRBV21-1 is flagged as a pseudogene. CDR3 length: 16 residues. The CDR3 protein is CASSKGSGASTDTQYF. The DNA of the CDR3 is TGTGCCAGCAGCAAAGGTAGCGGAGCTAGCACAGATACGCAGTATTTT.

This chain joins TRBV11-3 and TRBJ2-1; 8 bases align to TRBD2. Germline lookup yields CDR1 SGHNT and CDR2 YENEEA. This CDR3 comprises 17 residues. The ends lost 0 bases at V and 8 bases at J; junction bases unmatched: 12. This chain's CDR3 is CASSLDFGGGKEYEQFF. The CDR3 bases are TGTGCCAGCAGCTTAGATTTCGGGGGGGGCAAAGAATATGAGCAGTTCTTC.

The J gene is TRBJ2-5, the V gene TRBV24-1; perhaps TRBD2 as D (6 bases). The CDR3 contains 15 residues. The germline CDR1 and CDR2 sequences are KGHDR and SFDVKD. V was trimmed by 5 bases and J by 1 base, leaving 13 bases between them. The CDR3 loop is CATSAVRDFQETQYF. CDR3 bases: TGTGCCACCAGTGCCGTCCGGGACTTCCAAGAGACCCAGTACTTC.

This CDR3 reads CATSPGTSGRNEQYF. The CDR3 nucleotides are TGTGCCACCAGTCCTGGGACTAGCGGGAGGAACGAGCAGTACTTC. This rearrangement joins TRBV24-1 to TRBJ2-7; TRBD2 matches at 15 bases. J gave up 5 bases and V 6 bases, and 4 bases lay outside the gene matches. Germline lookup yields CDR1 KGHDR and CDR2 SFDVKD. The CDR3 covers 15 residues.

This chain uses TRBV27 with TRBJ2-2; D is perhaps TRBD1 (5 bases). Trimming cost V 0 bases and J 11 bases, with 28 bases left between them. This CDR3 has 19 amino acids. Germline V lookup: CDR1 MNHEY, CDR2 SMNVEV (reference sequence). CDR3 bases: TGTGCCAGCAGTTTATCATCCCTGACCTTCGACAGCCTGGGTAGTGAGCTGTTTTTT. This encodes CASSLSSLTFDSLGSELFF.